This T cell receptor (beta chain) is drawn from a study of control samples from healthy donors and cancer patients (dated by TCRdb to about 2020). The method was the immunoSEQ multiplex PCR assay. What TCRdb holds here is the immuneACCESS table cut down to in-frame rearrangements. Part of the clones is not present; checked against another copy, under half of the missing clones reflect an unresolved V gene, and the others are unexplained. The sample table shows roughly 30,000 clones, and approximately 90% are seen once. The top ten hold about 3.9% of the sample. The CDR3 sequence holds 15 residues, the cysteine and phenylalanine included. Of the read, only the CDR3 DNA is kept; its 45 bases are in frame from base 1. From a lookup of the germline V gene (reference sequence), CDR1 and CDR2 are LNHDA and SQIVND. After removal of 6 bases from V and 12 bases from J, the junction retains 12 bases not matched to a gene.

In the case of this clone: The clone's antigen remains unknown. Per-base qualities were not stored, and no clone one base away is much larger.

This receptor was taken from a female donor with melanoma. The rearranged segments are TRBV19 and TRBJ2-1, with 12 bases aligning to TRBD2. Sequencing was performed on formalin-fixed, paraffin-embedded tissue. The bases read TGTGCCAGTAGCCCGGGGGAGACTAGCGGGGGTTCGCAGTTCTTC. This translates into CASSPGETSGGSQFF.